Each of the 16 T cell receptor beta chains below was sequenced from the same sample in a study of human T cells and chemical hapten exposure. TCRdb analysed the RACE reads with MiXCR anew, one entry per CDR3 protein. The sample yields 71,000 or so distinct CDR3 sequences, about 9.4% seen once. The time point denotes: patch test 1, 2 weeks after DPC sensitization. As for treatment: therapeutic diphenylcyclopropenone sensitization with weekly scalp DPC. Here the sequenced sample was whole blood, taken in connection with sensitization to the hapten diphenylcyclopropenone (DPC). These receptors were collected from a woman between 40 and 50 years old with alopecia areata. Some clones in this sample may be carry-over from other donors' samples.

The CDR3 nucleotides are TGCAGTGCTAGAGAGACGGGTTTCGGGGAGACCCAGTACTTC. This encodes CSARETGFGETQYF. The chain links TRBV20-1 to TRBJ2-5, with D unresolved. The V gene's germline CDR1 is DFQATT and CDR2 SNEGSKA (reference sequence). This CDR3 spans 14 amino acids. V dropped 0 bases and J dropped 5 bases, with 13 bases sitting between them.

This clonotype was found many times. The V gene is TRBV7-6, the J gene TRBJ1-1, with D unresolved. The germline V gene has CDR1 SGHVS and CDR2 FNYEAQ. The CDR3 totals 17 residues. V lost 0 bases to trimming and J lost 8 bases, with 22 bases between them. This CDR3 reads CASSLASALQVWLEAFF. In nucleotides, the CDR3 is TGTGCCAGCAGCTTAGCCAGCGCGTTGCAGGTTTGGCTAGAAGCTTTCTTT.

This clonotype turned up a few times. V gene TRBV7-2 combines with J gene TRBJ2-2, with D possibly being TRBD2 (5 bases). CDR1 SGHTA and CDR2 FQGNSA come from the germline V gene. The CDR3 loop spans 13 amino acids. V shed 1 base and J shed 5 bases, with 5 bases lying between them. The CDR3 DNA reads as TGTGCCAGCAGCTTAGGAGGGACCGGGGAGCTGTTTTTT. It is translated as CASSLGGTGELFF.

This clonotype was seen at least ten times. V gene TRBV19 combines with J gene TRBJ2-7; D is uncertain. Trimming left V 3 bases short and J 2 bases short, with 8 bases between. Germline CDR1 reads LNHDA; CDR2 reads SQIVND (reference sequence). The CDR3 sequence is 13 residues long. This CDR3 is CASSMAGTYEQYF. The CDR3 region has the DNA TGTGCCAGTAGTATGGCAGGTACCTACGAGCAGTACTTC.

Only a few counts were recorded for this clonotype. This chain uses TRBV3-1 with TRBJ1-2; no definite D call. Between the trimmed V and J ends, which lost 0 bases and 0 bases, there was a span of 5 bases. Germline lookup yields CDR1 LGHDT and CDR2 YNNKEL (reference sequence). The CDR3 length is 14 residues. CDR3 sequence (DNA): TGTGCCAGCAGCCAAGATCTGGCTAACTATGGCTACACCTTC. It yields the protein CASSQDLANYGYTF.

The rearrangement joins TRBV5-5 to TRBJ2-3; TRBD1 might be the D (5 bases). The germline V and J ends were trimmed by 4 bases and 0 bases, with 12 bases remaining between them. CDR3 length: 15 amino acids. Germline lookup yields CDR1 SGHKS and CDR2 YYEKEE (reference sequence). In DNA form, the CDR3 reads TGTGCCAGCAGCCCAGGGATTACTAGCACAGATACGCAGTATTTT. Residues: CASSPGITSTDTQYF.

The chain links TRBV5-6 to TRBJ1-5, with TRBD1 matching over 8 bases. With V trimmed by 0 bases and J by 5 bases, 7 bases remained unmatched. The CDR3 contains 16 residues. Germline V CDR1 and CDR2: SGHDT, YYEEEE. CDR3 DNA sequence: TGTGCCAGCAGCTTGGGGACAGGGTCTAACCATCAGCCCCAGCATTTT. The encoded protein is CASSLGTGSNHQPQHF.

The chain is built from TRBV2 and TRBJ1-5; D may be TRBD1 (5 bases). V lost 5 bases to trimming and J lost 15 bases, with 17 bases between them. The CDR3 spans 12 residues. The germline V gene has CDR1 SNHLY and CDR2 FYNNEI. The CDR3: CASSSTGTPPHF. The CDR3 bases are TGTGCCAGCAGTTCCACCGGGACCCCTCCGCATTTT. Combining the CDR3 with reference TRBV2 and TRBJ1-5 gives the whole variable domain EPEVTQTPSHQVTQMGQEVILRCVPISNHLYFYWYRQILGQKVEFLVSFYNNEISEKSEIFDDQFSVERPDGSNFTLKIRSTKLEDSAMYFCASSSTGTPPHFGDGTRLSIL.

This clonotype was seen more than once but under ten times. The rearrangement uses TRBV5-6 and TRBJ1-1; D possibly corresponds to TRBD1 (5 bases). Germline loops: CDR1 SGHDT, CDR2 YYEEEE. The length of the CDR3 is 12 residues. V was pared by 1 base and J by 12 bases, with 13 bases between. The CDR3 coding sequence is TGTGCCAGCAGCTTGCCGGGGCGAGGGCCTTTCTTT. Residues: CASSLPGRGPFF. Full variable domain (missing parts from reference TRBV5-6 and TRBJ1-1): DAGVTQSPTHLIKTRGQQVTLRCSPKSGHDTVSWYQQALGQGPQFIFQYYEEEERQRGNFPDRFSGHQFPNYSSELNVNALLLGDSALYLCASSLPGRGPFFGQGTRLTVV.

CDR3 sequence reads: CSARDVRGPATNEKLFF. As DNA, the CDR3 is TGCAGTGCTAGAGATGTCCGGGGACCCGCAACTAATGAAAAACTGTTTTTT. The genes are TRBV20-1 and TRBJ1-4; maybe TRBD1 (5 bases). This CDR3 spans 17 amino acids. The germline V gene encodes CDR1 DFQATT and CDR2 SNEGSKA (reference sequence). V lost 0 bases to trimming and J lost 0 bases, with 14 bases between them.

In its sample, this clonotype was seen many times. The chain carries TRBV7-3 and TRBJ2-3; TRBD2 matches 14 bases. The V segment lost 1 base and the J segment 0 bases; nucleotides outside the gene matches: 9. The germline V gene has CDR1 SGHTA and CDR2 FQGTGA. The CDR3 totals 20 residues. The chain's CDR3 is CASSLSGLAGGTYSTDTQYF. As DNA, the CDR3 is TGTGCCAGCAGCTTAAGCGGACTAGCGGGGGGAACATATAGCACAGATACGCAGTATTTT.

This chain joins TRBV18 and TRBJ1-4; the D is unclear. This CDR3 is built from 16 residues. V lost 3 bases, J lost 0 bases, and 11 bases lay in between. Germline CDR1 KGHSH, CDR2 LQKENI. In nucleotides, the CDR3 is TGTGCCAGCTCACCGATGGTAGGCGCAACTAATGAAAAACTGTTTTTT. Protein: CASSPMVGATNEKLFF.

This clonotype was counted at least ten times. V gene TRBV27 combines with J gene TRBJ1-1; TRBD1 agrees at 10 bases. The CDR3 is 16 amino acids. Germline V CDR1 and CDR2: MNHEY, SMNVEV (reference sequence). V was clipped by 4 bases and J by 0 bases; unmatched bases: 5. CDR3 protein: CASSSRTGGVNTEAFF. DNA of the CDR3: TGTGCCAGCAGTTCACGGACAGGGGGAGTGAACACTGAAGCTTTCTTT.

In this sample, this clonotype turned up a few times. This chain joins TRBV2 and TRBJ2-2, with a possible D match to TRBD1 (5 bases). V was pared by 4 bases and J by 5 bases, with 14 bases between. Germline values: CDR1 SNHLY, CDR2 FYNNEI. The CDR3 totals 15 residues. This CDR3 is CASSAGKGRTGELFF. For the CDR3, the DNA is TGTGCCAGCAGTGCAGGGAAGGGCAGGACCGGGGAGCTGTTTTTT. Full variable domain (rest looked up from reference TRBV2 and TRBJ2-2): EPEVTQTPSHQVTQMGQEVILRCVPISNHLYFYWYRQILGQKVEFLVSFYNNEISEKSEIFDDQFSVERPDGSNFTLKIRSTKLEDSAMYFCASSAGKGRTGELFFGEGSRLTVL.

This clonotype has ten or more counts. The J gene is TRBJ2-7, the V gene TRBV12-3 or TRBV12-4, with TRBD2 identical over 8 bases. J gave up 2 bases and V 3 bases, and 3 bases lay outside the gene matches. The CDR3 spans 14 residues. CDR3 bases: TGTGCCAGCAGTTTCGGGGGGGGGACCTACGAGCAGTACTTC. Protein product: CASSFGGGTYEQYF.

The chain has TRBV6-5 and TRBJ1-5; possibly TRBD1 for D (6 bases). Germline-derived CDR1 and CDR2 are MNHEY and SVGAGI. V lost 4 bases and J 5 bases, leaving 12 bases between the germline ends. This CDR3 has 14 amino acids. CDR3 region: CASSSQGIDQPQHF. CDR3 sequence (DNA): TGTGCCAGCAGTTCTCAGGGGATAGATCAGCCCCAGCATTTT.